The clone carrying this T cell receptor (beta chain) has only a few counts. Its antigen is unidentified. Germline V gives CDR1 MDHEN, CDR2 SYDVKM. CDR3 length: 13 amino acids. These data belong to a study of blood T cells in healthy people across ages. Study-wide results and limits: A roughly linear fall in TCR beta diversity per million T cells was seen with increasing age. Whereas aged donors had fewer naive CD4+ cells, long-lived donors had more of them and higher diversity. Naive and antigen-experienced cells were not separated, limiting conclusive comparison.

Through a sample-barcoded 5' primer and a J-beta primer mix, a second PCR was run for roughly 6 to 12 cycles. TCRdb reprocessed the 5' RACE reads via MiXCR and lists one record per CDR3 protein. The table has 700,000 or so distinct CDR3 sequences, about 24% seen once. Roughly 10 milliliters was the volume of peripheral blood drawn from each donor. The sequence came from a man aged 70-80 years in good health. The chain has TRBV28 and TRBJ2-5, with D maybe TRBD1 (6 bases). TRBJ2-7 explains the end of the DNA better; the J call may be wrong. The sample consisted of blood. The CDR3 sequence is CASSLPGQYEQYF. CDR3 sequence (DNA): TGTGCCAGCAGTTTACCAGGACAGTACGAGCAGTACTTC.